This record covers a single TCR beta chain. This sample was taken from a study of blood T cell repertoires in COVID-19. Background on the study: The study drew acute and convalescent COVID-19 samples from the United States, Italy and Spain. From T cells, B-cell-depleted T cells, or PBMCs came the material, which was cDNA or gDNA.

Original processing notes: Amplified reference gene primers provided the basis for estimating nucleated cell counts. Sequencing used immunoSEQ multiplex PCR; TCRdb keeps in-frame clones, though not all of them. The V and J calls and clone size are taken from that table; D and trimming were inferred from the DNA. The sample shows about 220,000 clones, around 82% of them seen only once. This CDR3 is 15 amino acids long. The V gene's germline CDR1 is MNHEY and CDR2 SVGEGT. The V end lost 6 bases, the J end lost 7 bases, and 19 bases lay between the germline ends. J is TRBJ2-1 and V is TRBV6-2 or TRBV6-3; a weak D match, TRBD2 (5 bases). This TCR derives from a woman aged 40-49 years with active or convalescent COVID-19. Input material: peripheral blood. CDR3 bases: TGTGCCAGCAGCTCCGGACTCCCATCCCGAAATGAGCAGTTCTTC. This sequence encodes CASSSGLPSRNEQFF.